A single sample gave rise to the 13 T cell receptor beta chains below, sequenced in a study of blood T cell repertoires in COVID-19. Method: immunoSEQ multiplex PCR; TCRdb's copy keeps in-frame clones and lacks some. The table has approximately 270,000 clones, about 89% seen once; the top ten hold roughly 0.8%. The material sequenced was peripheral blood. These receptors all stem from a young man with acute or convalescent COVID-19.

With respect to this clone: Other DNA sequences from this sample encode an identical CDR3 as well. The chain combines TRBV28 with TRBJ1-5; D is perhaps TRBD1 (5 bases). The V end was cut by 3 bases, the J end by 4 bases, with 16 bases between. CDR1 and CDR2 (germline): MDHEN, SYDVKM. This CDR3 contains 16 residues. CDR3 region: CASSFGRRGGNQPQHF. The CDR3, as DNA: TGTGCCAGCAGTTTTGGCAGGAGGGGAGGAAATCAGCCCCAGCATTTT. Combining the CDR3 with reference TRBV28 and TRBJ1-5 gives the whole variable domain DVKVTQSSRYLVKRTGEKVFLECVQDMDHENMFWYRQDPGLGLRLIYFSYDVKMKEKGDIPEGYSVSREKKERFSLILESASTNQTSMYLCASSFGRRGGNQPQHFGDGTRLSIL.

This chain connects TRBV11-2 to TRBJ2-5; D might be TRBD2 (6 bases). Germline CDR1 and CDR2: SGHAT and FQNNGV. Trimming removed 1 base at V and 7 bases at J, with 13 bases between. The CDR3 has 14 residues. The chain's CDR3 is CASSLAGGVRTQYF. CDR3 nucleotides: TGTGCCAGCAGCTTAGCGGGCGGGGTGCGGACCCAGTACTTC.

This chain links TRBV5-1 with TRBJ2-2; D gene uncertain. CDR1 SGHRS and CDR2 YFSETQ come from the germline V gene. V lost 0 bases to trimming and J lost 6 bases, with 9 bases between them. This CDR3 has 14 residues. CDR3 protein: CASSLALGPGELFF. In DNA, the CDR3 is TGCGCCAGCAGCTTGGCTTTGGGCCCCGGGGAGCTGTTTTTT.

This clone has a single count. J is TRBJ1-3 and V is TRBV9; D is unresolved. V lost 2 bases, J lost 0 bases, and 15 bases lay in between. This CDR3 has 17 residues. The germline gives CDR1 SGDLS, CDR2 YYNGEE. Here the CDR3 DNA reads TGTGCCAGCAGCGTGACTACCGACACGAGCTCTGGAAACACCATATATTTT. It yields the protein CASSVTTDTSSGNTIYF.

The chain couples TRBV23-1 to TRBJ1-4; a weak D match, TRBD1 (5 bases). TRBV23-1 is an ORF, and what it does is uncertain. The CDR3 runs to 18 residues. V was trimmed by 3 bases and J by 2 bases, leaving 19 bases between them. The CDR3 reads CASSQGGTRGGTNEKLFF. In nucleotides, the CDR3 is TGCGCCAGCAGTCAGGGGGGGACCCGCGGTGGGACTAATGAAAAACTGTTTTTT.

The V call is TRBV9, the J call TRBJ1-4; D might be TRBD1 (5 bases). CDR3 length: 14 amino acids. Trimming removed 4 bases at V and 7 bases at J, with 14 bases between. Germline lookup yields CDR1 SGDLS and CDR2 YYNGEE. CDR3: CASSPQGRSEKLFF. In DNA form, the CDR3 reads TGTGCCAGCAGCCCCCAGGGAAGGAGTGAAAAACTGTTTTTT.

With respect to this clone: Other DNA sequences in this specimen translate into the identical CDR3. This chain connects TRBV2 to TRBJ2-2; weak D call: TRBD1 (6 bases). This CDR3 spans 14 amino acids. Trimming removed 6 bases at V and 2 bases at J, with 10 bases between. Germline lookup yields CDR1 SNHLY and CDR2 FYNNEI. As DNA, the CDR3 is TGTGCCAGCAGGGGACAACTCAACACCGGGGAGCTGTTTTTT. Translating gives CASRGQLNTGELFF.

This clone was observed a single time. V and J are TRBV9 and TRBJ1-1; TRBD1 is a possible D gene (6 bases). In germline, CDR1 is SGDLS, CDR2 YYNGEE. The CDR3 covers 13 residues. V was shortened by 4 bases and J by 1 base, with 8 bases between the two germline ends. The CDR3: CASSKQGNTEAFF. CDR3 bases: TGTGCCAGCAGCAAACAGGGGAACACTGAAGCTTTCTTT.

The CDR3 region is CASNLGGNYGYTF. The CDR3 region has the DNA TGTGCCAGCAACCTGGGAGGGAACTATGGCTACACCTTC. The V call is TRBV12-3 or TRBV12-4, the J call TRBJ1-2; D is unresolved. The CDR3 runs 13 residues. V was pared by 7 bases and J by 2 bases, with 11 bases between.

V and J are TRBV28 and TRBJ1-1, with D uncertain. V was clipped by 6 bases and J by 3 bases, with 11 bases between them. Germline V CDR1 and CDR2: MDHEN, SYDVKM. The length of the CDR3 is 13 residues. Here the CDR3 DNA reads TGTGCCAGCAGGACGACTTTGGACACTGAAGCTTTCTTT. Protein sequence: CASRTTLDTEAFF.

The chain carries TRBV5-4 and TRBJ2-1, with 7 bases lining up with TRBD1. CDR3 length equals 14 residues. Germline V gene data show CDR1 as SGHNT and CDR2 as YYREEE (reference sequence). Trimming removed 3 bases from V and 6 bases from J; junction bases left unmatched: 6. The CDR3 sequence: CASSSKGAGNEQFF. CDR3 bases: TGTGCCAGCAGCTCCAAGGGGGCGGGCAATGAGCAGTTCTTC.

CDR3 sequence: CASSVGQLNQPQHF. The DNA for the CDR3 is TGCGCCAGCAGCGTGGGACAGTTAAATCAGCCCCAGCATTTT. The chain links TRBV5-1 to TRBJ1-5, with TRBD1 matching 7 bases. CDR1 is SGHRS, CDR2 YFSETQ, per germline. V dropped 4 bases and J dropped 4; count of bases not matched to a gene: 5. This CDR3 contains 14 residues. Full variable domain (rest looked up from reference TRBV5-1 and TRBJ1-5): KAGVTQTPRYLIKTRGQQVTLSCSPISGHRSVSWYQQTPGQGLQFLFEYFSETQRNKGNFPGRFSGRQFSNSRSEMNVSTLELGDSALYLCASSVGQLNQPQHFGDGTRLSIL.

The gene calls are TRBV12-3 or TRBV12-4 and TRBJ1-2; D unresolved. V lost 6 bases and J 5 bases, leaving 13 bases between the germline ends. The CDR3 has 13 residues. This CDR3 reads CASSLGEQYGYTF. DNA for the CDR3: TGTGCCAGCAGCCTTGGGGAGCAATATGGCTACACCTTC.